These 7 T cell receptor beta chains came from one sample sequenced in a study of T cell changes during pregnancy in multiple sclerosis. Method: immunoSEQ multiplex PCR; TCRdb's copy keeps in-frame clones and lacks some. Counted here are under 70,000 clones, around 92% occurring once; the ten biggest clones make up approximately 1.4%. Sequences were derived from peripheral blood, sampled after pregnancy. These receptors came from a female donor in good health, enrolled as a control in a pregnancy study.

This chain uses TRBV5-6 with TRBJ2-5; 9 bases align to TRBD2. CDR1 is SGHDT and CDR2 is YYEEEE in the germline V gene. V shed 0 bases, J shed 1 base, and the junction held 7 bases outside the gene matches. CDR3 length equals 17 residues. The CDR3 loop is CASSLVGSGGLQETQYF. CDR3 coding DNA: TGTGCCAGCAGCTTGGTGGGAAGCGGGGGGCTCCAAGAGACCCAGTACTTC.

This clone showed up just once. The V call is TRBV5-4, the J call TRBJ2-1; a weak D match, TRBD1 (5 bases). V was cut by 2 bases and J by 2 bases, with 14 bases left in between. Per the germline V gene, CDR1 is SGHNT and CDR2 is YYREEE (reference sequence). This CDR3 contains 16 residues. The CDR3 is CASSFSTGLTYNEQFF. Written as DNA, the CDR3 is TGTGCCAGCAGCTTTTCAACAGGTCTGACCTACAATGAGCAGTTCTTC.

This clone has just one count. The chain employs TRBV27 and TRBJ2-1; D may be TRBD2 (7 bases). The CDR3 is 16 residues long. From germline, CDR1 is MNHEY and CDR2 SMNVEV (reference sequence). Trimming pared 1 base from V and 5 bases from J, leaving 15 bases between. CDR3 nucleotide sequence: TGTGCCAGCAGTTTATTAGGGCGGGGGCTTAACAATGAGCAGTTCTTC. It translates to CASSLLGRGLNNEQFF.

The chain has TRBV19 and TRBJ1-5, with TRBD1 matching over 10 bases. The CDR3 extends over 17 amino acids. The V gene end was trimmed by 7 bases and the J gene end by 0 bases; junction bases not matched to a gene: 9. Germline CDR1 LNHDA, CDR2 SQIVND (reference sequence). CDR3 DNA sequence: TGTGCCAGTATTGAGGGACAGGGGAGATATAGCAATCAGCCCCAGCATTTT. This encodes CASIEGQGRYSNQPQHF.

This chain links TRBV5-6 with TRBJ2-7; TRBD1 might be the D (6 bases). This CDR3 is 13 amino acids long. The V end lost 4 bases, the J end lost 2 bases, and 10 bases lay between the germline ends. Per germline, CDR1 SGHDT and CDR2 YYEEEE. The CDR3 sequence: CASSRYRAYEQYF. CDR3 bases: TGTGCCAGCAGCCGTTACAGGGCCTACGAGCAGTACTTC. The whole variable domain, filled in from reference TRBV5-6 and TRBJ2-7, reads DAGVTQSPTHLIKTRGQQVTLRCSPKSGHDTVSWYQQALGQGPQFIFQYYEEEERQRGNFPDRFSGHQFPNYSSELNVNALLLGDSALYLCASSRYRAYEQYFGPGTRLTVT.

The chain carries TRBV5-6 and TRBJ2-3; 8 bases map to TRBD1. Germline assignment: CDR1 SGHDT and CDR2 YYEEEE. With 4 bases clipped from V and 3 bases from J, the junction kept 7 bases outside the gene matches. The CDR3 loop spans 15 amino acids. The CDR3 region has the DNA TGTGCCAGCAGCCAGGACAGGGTCGGGACAGATACGCAGTATTTT. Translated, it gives CASSQDRVGTDTQYF.

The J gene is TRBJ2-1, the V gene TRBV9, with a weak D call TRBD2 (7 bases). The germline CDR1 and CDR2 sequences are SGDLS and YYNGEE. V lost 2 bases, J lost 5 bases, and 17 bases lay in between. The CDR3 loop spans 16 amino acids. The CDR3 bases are TGTGCCAGCAGCGTTGGGGGGGGGCCGTCCAACAATGAGCAGTTCTTC. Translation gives CASSVGGGPSNNEQFF.